The 22 T cell receptor beta chains presented below share a single source sample, sequenced in a study of T-cell reconstitution after alpha-beta-depleted transplantation in children. Library preparation (for TCRbeta) was performed with unique molecular identifiers. A single record per CDR3 protein comes from TCRdb applying MiXCR to the PCR reads. The profile shows 490,000 or so distinct CDR3 sequences, under 15% of them singletons. This sample comprised PBMCs from the stem cell graft donor, obtained from the stem cell graft. The receptors were gathered from a human donor who donated a stem cell graft to a child with combined immunodeficiency.

This clonotype has a count of ten or more. V and J are TRBV21-1 and TRBJ2-1; the listed D gene, TRBD1, was not tested against the DNA. TRBV21-1 is listed as a pseudogene. CDR3 length: 16 amino acids. CDR3 loop: CASSKGGRESYNEQFF. As DNA, the CDR3 is TGTGCCAGCAGCAAAGGGGGGCGGGAGTCCTACAATGAGCAGTTCTTC.

Only a few counts were recorded for this clonotype. The chain combines TRBV30 with TRBJ2-7; the match to TRBD1 covers 10 bases. With V trimmed by 2 bases and J by 4 bases, 20 bases remained unmatched. The CDR3 totals 19 residues. Germline CDR1 GTSNPN, CDR2 SVGIG (reference sequence). For the CDR3, the DNA is TGTGCCTGGAGTACCTTCGTCCAGGGACAGGGGAGGGGAGGGTACGAGCAGTACTTC. This gives the protein CAWSTFVQGQGRGGYEQYF.

This chain joins TRBV12-3 or TRBV12-4 and TRBJ2-5, with D maybe TRBD2 (5 bases). The CDR3 contains 13 residues. V lost 6 bases to trimming and J lost 5 bases, with 13 bases between them. DNA for the CDR3: TGTGCCAGCAGCCGAGGGATCCGGGAGACCCAGTACTTC. It specifies CASSRGIRETQYF.

The DNA for the CDR3 is TGTGCCAGCAGCCCCGGGACTAGCGACACAGATACGCAGTATTTT. Translating it yields CASSPGTSDTDTQYF. The chain links TRBV7-9 to TRBJ2-3, with 10 bases matching TRBD2. V gave up 5 bases and J gave up 2 bases; unmatched junction bases: 4. This CDR3 has 15 amino acids. The germline CDR1 and CDR2 sequences are SEHNR and FQNEAQ (reference sequence). The variable domain in full, completed from reference TRBV7-9 and TRBJ2-3, reads DTGVSQNPRHKITKRGQNVTFRCDPISEHNRLYWYRQTLGQGPEFLTYFQNEAQLEKSRLLSDRFSAERPKGSFSTLEIQRTEQGDSAMYLCASSPGTSDTDTQYFGPGTRLTVL.

This clonotype was seen more than once but under ten times. The J gene is TRBJ2-3, the V gene TRBV7-8; D is perhaps TRBD2 (6 bases). V lost 5 bases and J lost 5, with 11 bases in between. The germline V gene has CDR1 SGHVS and CDR2 FQNEAQ. The CDR3 runs to 13 residues. The DNA of the CDR3 is TGTGCCAGCAGCCCTCCTAGCGAAGATACGCAGTATTTT. Translating it yields CASSPPSEDTQYF.

The genes are TRBV6-2 or TRBV6-3 and TRBJ2-1; the match to TRBD2 covers 10 bases. The CDR3 has 18 amino acids. Per germline, CDR1 MNHEY and CDR2 SVGEGT. After removal of 5 bases from V and 4 bases from J, the junction contained 14 bases not matched to a gene. The CDR3 bases are TGTGCCAGCAGTCCTCGACTAGCGGGCTCGGCGGGTTACAATGAGCAGTTCTTC. Translating gives CASSPRLAGSAGYNEQFF.

This clonotype was recorded a few times. The CDR3 loop reads CASKGSSEEVETQYF. DNA for the CDR3: TGTGCCAGCAAAGGGAGCTCCGAGGAGGTGGAGACCCAGTACTTC. The chain links TRBV12-3 or TRBV12-4 to TRBJ2-5; D perhaps matches TRBD2 (5 bases). The V gene lost 7 bases and the J gene lost 5 bases, with 20 bases spanning the gap. The CDR3 contains 15 residues.

The rearrangement joins TRBV6-1 to TRBJ2-2, with 8 bases matching TRBD2. With 7 bases clipped from V and 5 bases from J, the junction kept 9 bases outside the gene matches. The CDR3 extends over 15 amino acids. Germline CDR1 reads MNHNS; CDR2 reads SASEGT. CDR3 in amino acids: CASKGAGVRTGELFF. CDR3 DNA: TGTGCCAGCAAGGGAGCGGGAGTAAGGACCGGGGAGCTGTTTTTT.

This clonotype has a handful of counts. This chain uses TRBV4-3 with TRBJ2-3, with a tentative D call TRBD2 (5 bases). The V gene's germline CDR1 is LGHNA and CDR2 YSLEER. Trimming shortened V by 4 bases and J by 0 bases, and 14 bases separated the two germline ends. The length of the CDR3 is 16 residues. The CDR3 spells CASSRGPAASTDTQYF. In DNA form, the CDR3 reads TGCGCCAGCAGCCGCGGCCCAGCGGCCAGCACAGATACGCAGTATTTT.

This chain uses TRBV11-3 with TRBJ2-7; D is tentatively TRBD1 or TRBD2 (6 bases each). Trimming removed 7 bases from V and 5 bases from J, with 18 bases in between. This CDR3 comprises 14 residues. The V gene's germline CDR1 is SGHNT and CDR2 YENEEA. CDR3 sequence reads: CASTEPGAVDEQYF. For the CDR3, the DNA is TGTGCCAGCACAGAACCGGGGGCGGTGGACGAGCAGTACTTC.

The table lists this clonotype with a few counts. The chain carries TRBV24-1 and TRBJ2-2; D ambiguous. Trimming cost V 5 bases and J 6 bases, with 9 bases left between them. The CDR3 length is 13 residues. Germline loops: CDR1 KGHDR, CDR2 SFDVKD. DNA of the CDR3: TGTGCCACCAGTGGTCTGGAGTCCGGGGAGCTGTTTTTT. Residues: CATSGLESGELFF.

At least ten counts were recorded for this clonotype. The V gene is TRBV29-1, the J gene TRBJ1-1; possible D gene TRBD1, 5 bases. Germline CDR1 SQVTM, CDR2 ANQGSEA. This CDR3 is built from 12 residues. V lost 7 bases to trimming and J lost 6 bases, with 15 bases between them. The CDR3 region is CSAEWGGSEAFF. In nucleotides, the CDR3 is TGCAGCGCCGAGTGGGGGGGGTCTGAAGCTTTCTTT.

This chain joins TRBV13 and TRBJ2-1; D not resolved. The CDR3 extends over 15 amino acids. Germline V CDR1 and CDR2: PRHDT, FYEKMQ (reference sequence). Deletions cut 5 bases from V and 0 bases from J, with 11 bases between. This chain's CDR3 is CASSESQSSYNEQFF. CDR3 in DNA: TGTGCCAGCAGCGAGAGCCAGAGCTCCTACAATGAGCAGTTCTTC.

The table lists this clonotype with a few counts. The CDR3 DNA reads as TGTGCCAGCAGTTCCGGGGGCTTGGTATACGAGCAGTACTTC. Protein product: CASSSGGLVYEQYF. The chain combines TRBV12-3 or TRBV12-4 with TRBJ2-7; D possibly uses TRBD1 or TRBD2 (6 bases each). CDR3 length: 14 residues. V was pared by 4 bases and J by 4 bases, with 14 bases between.

The chain combines TRBV7-9 with TRBJ2-3; 8 nucleotides line up with TRBD2. Germline CDR1 and CDR2: SEHNR and FQNEAQ (reference sequence). The CDR3 has 15 amino acids. Trimming at V came to 2 bases and at J to 8 bases, leaving 9 bases not matched to a gene. CDR3 amino acids: CASSLRHGGEGTQYF. CDR3 sequence (DNA): TGTGCCAGCAGCTTACGTCACGGGGGGGAAGGTACGCAGTATTTT.

V is TRBV4-3 and J is TRBJ2-7, with TRBD1 as a possible D gene (6 bases). V lost 3 bases and J lost 0, with 12 bases in between. CDR1 and CDR2 from the germline V gene are LGHNA and YSLEER. CDR3 length: 15 amino acids. CDR3 DNA sequence: TGCGCCAGCAGCCATGTCACGACAGGCTCCTACGAGCAGTACTTC. Amino acid sequence: CASSHVTTGSYEQYF.

This clonotype was recorded a few times. V gene TRBV10-3 combines with J gene TRBJ2-7; D possibly corresponds to TRBD1 (6 bases). This CDR3 has 16 amino acids. Germline V lookup: CDR1 ENHRY, CDR2 SYGVKD. V shed 6 bases and J shed 2 bases, with 20 bases lying between them. This chain's CDR3 is CAIRAGDVGLTYEQYF. In DNA, the CDR3 is TGTGCCATCAGGGCAGGGGATGTGGGGCTCACCTACGAGCAGTACTTC.

This clonotype was detected a few times. The V gene is TRBV4-3, the J gene TRBJ1-2, with a weak D call TRBD1 (5 bases). The CDR3 has 15 amino acids. Germline CDR1 LGHNA, CDR2 YSLEER. Trimming pared 0 bases from V and 3 bases from J, leaving 11 bases between. CDR3 in amino acids: CASSQDLGGDYGYTF. CDR3 in DNA: TGCGCCAGCAGCCAAGATCTGGGAGGGGACTATGGCTACACCTTC.

This clonotype was detected many times. The chain joins TRBV5-1 to TRBJ2-2, with D perhaps assigned TRBD1 or TRBD2 (5 bases each). Trimming removed 0 bases from V and 0 bases from J, with 12 bases in between. CDR1 and CDR2 from the germline V gene are SGHRS and YFSETQ. CDR3 length: 17 residues. In DNA form, the CDR3 reads TGCGCCAGCAGCTTGGCCCCAGGGACGGCGAACACCGGGGAGCTGTTTTTT. Translation gives CASSLAPGTANTGELFF.

This clonotype came up a few times. The V call is TRBV5-5, the J call TRBJ2-1; 7 nucleotides match TRBD2. The CDR3 runs to 18 residues. Trimming removed 1 base from V and 1 base from J; junction bases left unmatched: 11. Germline CDR1 reads SGHKS; CDR2 reads YYEKEE (reference sequence). The CDR3 loop reads CASSLFGGASGSYNEQFF. CDR3 bases: TGTGCCAGCAGCTTGTTCGGTGGGGCTAGCGGTTCCTACAATGAGCAGTTCTTC.

V is TRBV7-2 and J is TRBJ2-3; D is tentatively TRBD1 or TRBD2 (6 bases each). The CDR3 length is 16 residues. The V end was cut by 5 bases, the J end by 6 bases, with 21 bases between. Germline V lookup: CDR1 SGHTA, CDR2 FQGNSA. The CDR3 region is CASSLGISGGGDTQYF. CDR3 coding DNA: TGTGCCAGCAGCCTAGGAATTAGCGGAGGGGGGGATACGCAGTATTTT.

This clonotype has ten or more counts. The chain combines TRBV20-1 with TRBJ2-3; D is unresolved. Trimming took 5 bases from V and 2 from J, leaving 14 bases between them. The germline gives CDR1 DFQATT, CDR2 SNEGSKA (reference sequence). The CDR3 length is 14 residues. The CDR3 here is CSAHPRVFTDTQYF. CDR3 nucleotide sequence: TGCAGTGCTCATCCCCGGGTCTTCACAGATACGCAGTATTTT.